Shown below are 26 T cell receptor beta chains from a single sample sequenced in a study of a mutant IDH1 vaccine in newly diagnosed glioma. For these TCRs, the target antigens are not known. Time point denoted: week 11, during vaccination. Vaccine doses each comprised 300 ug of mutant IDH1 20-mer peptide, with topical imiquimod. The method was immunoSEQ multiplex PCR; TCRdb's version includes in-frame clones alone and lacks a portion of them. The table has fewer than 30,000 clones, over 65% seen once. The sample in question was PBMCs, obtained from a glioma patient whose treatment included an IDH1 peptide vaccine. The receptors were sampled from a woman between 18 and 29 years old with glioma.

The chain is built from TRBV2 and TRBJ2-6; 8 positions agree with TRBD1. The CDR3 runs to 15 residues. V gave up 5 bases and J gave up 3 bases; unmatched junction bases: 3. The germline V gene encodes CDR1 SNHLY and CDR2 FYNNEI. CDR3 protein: CASSRTGFGANVLTF. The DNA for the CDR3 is TGTGCCAGCAGTCGGACAGGGTTTGGGGCCAACGTCCTGACTTTC. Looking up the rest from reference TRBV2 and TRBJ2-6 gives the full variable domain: EPEVTQTPSHQVTQMGQEVILRCVPISNHLYFYWYRQILGQKVEFLVSFYNNEISEKSEIFDDQFSVERPDGSNFTLKIRSTKLEDSAMYFCASSRTGFGANVLTFGAGSRLTVL.

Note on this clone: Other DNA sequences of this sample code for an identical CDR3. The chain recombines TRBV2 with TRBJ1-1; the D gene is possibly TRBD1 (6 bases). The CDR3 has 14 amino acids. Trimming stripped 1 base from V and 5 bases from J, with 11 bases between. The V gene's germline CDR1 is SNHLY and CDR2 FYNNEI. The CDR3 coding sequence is TGTGCCAGCAGTGAAGACAGGGTGGGAACTGAAGCTTTCTTT. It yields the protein CASSEDRVGTEAFF.

This chain's CDR3 is CASSLGGTAYGYTF. The DNA of the CDR3 is TGTGCCAGCAGCTTAGGAGGGACGGCATATGGCTACACCTTC. The chain is built from TRBV11-2 and TRBJ1-2; the D gene is possibly TRBD1 (5 bases). Germline-derived CDR1 and CDR2 are SGHAT and FQNNGV. Trimming stripped 1 base from V and 5 bases from J, with 11 bases between. This CDR3 is built from 14 residues.

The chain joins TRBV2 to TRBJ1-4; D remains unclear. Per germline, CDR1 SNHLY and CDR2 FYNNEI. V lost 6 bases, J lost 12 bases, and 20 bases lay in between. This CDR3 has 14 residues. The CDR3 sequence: CASRVNRVSGELFF. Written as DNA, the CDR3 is TGTGCCAGCAGAGTTAATCGGGTATCCGGGGAACTGTTTTTT. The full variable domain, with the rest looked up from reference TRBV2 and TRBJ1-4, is EPEVTQTPSHQVTQMGQEVILRCVPISNHLYFYWYRQILGQKVEFLVSFYNNEISEKSEIFDDQFSVERPDGSNFTLKIRSTKLEDSAMYFCASRVNRVSGELFFGSGTQLSVL.

The CDR3 DNA is TGTGCCAGCTACCCGCCAGGGGGTTATGGCTACACCTTC. Encoded protein: CASYPPGGYGYTF. The chain joins TRBV28 to TRBJ1-2; 7 nucleotides align to TRBD1. The CDR3 sequence is 13 residues long. After removal of 8 bases from V and 5 bases from J, the junction contained 8 bases not matched to a gene. The germline gives CDR1 MDHEN, CDR2 SYDVKM.

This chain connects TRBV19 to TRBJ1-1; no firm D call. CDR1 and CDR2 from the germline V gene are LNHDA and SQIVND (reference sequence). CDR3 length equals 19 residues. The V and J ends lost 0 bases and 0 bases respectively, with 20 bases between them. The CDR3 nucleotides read TGTGCCAGTAGTATAGATGTCAATAGGTACACCGACTTGAACACTGAAGCTTTCTTT. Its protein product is CASSIDVNRYTDLNTEAFF.

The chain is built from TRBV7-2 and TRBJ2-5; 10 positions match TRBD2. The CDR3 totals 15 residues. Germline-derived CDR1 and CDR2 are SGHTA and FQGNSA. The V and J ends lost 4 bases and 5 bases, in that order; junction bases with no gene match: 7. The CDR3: CASSSQAGGLETQYF. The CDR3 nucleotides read TGTGCCAGCAGCTCCCAAGCGGGGGGGCTGGAGACCCAGTACTTC. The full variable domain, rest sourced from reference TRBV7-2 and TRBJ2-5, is GAGVSQSPSNKVTEKGKDVELRCDPISGHTALYWYRQSLGQGLEFLIYFQGNSAPDKSGLPSDRFSAERTGGSVSTLTIQRTQQEDSAVYLCASSSQAGGLETQYFGPGTRLLVL.

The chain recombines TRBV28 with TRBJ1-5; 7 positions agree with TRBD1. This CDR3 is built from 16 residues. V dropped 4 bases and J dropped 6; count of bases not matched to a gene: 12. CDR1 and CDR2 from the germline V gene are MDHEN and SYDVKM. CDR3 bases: TGTGCCAGCAGTTCGACAGGGAACCCCAAAATTCAGCCCCAGCATTTT. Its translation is CASSSTGNPKIQPQHF.

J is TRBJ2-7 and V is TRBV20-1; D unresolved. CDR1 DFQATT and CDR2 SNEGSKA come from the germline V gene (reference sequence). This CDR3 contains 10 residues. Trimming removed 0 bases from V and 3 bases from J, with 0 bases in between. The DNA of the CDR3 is TGCAGTGCTAGAGACTACGAGCAGTACTTC. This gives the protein CSARDYEQYF.

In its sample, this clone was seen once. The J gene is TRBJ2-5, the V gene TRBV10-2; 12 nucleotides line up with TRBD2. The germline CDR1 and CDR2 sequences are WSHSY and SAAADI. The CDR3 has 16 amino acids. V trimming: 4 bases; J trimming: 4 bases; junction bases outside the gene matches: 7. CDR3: CASSVRLAGAGETQYF. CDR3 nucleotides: TGCGCCAGCAGTGTGAGACTAGCGGGAGCGGGAGAGACCCAGTACTTC.

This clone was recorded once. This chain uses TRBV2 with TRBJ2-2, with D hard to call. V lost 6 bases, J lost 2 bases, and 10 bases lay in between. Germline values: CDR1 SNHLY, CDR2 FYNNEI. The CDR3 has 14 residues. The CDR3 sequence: CASRWTENTGELFF. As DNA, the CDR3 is TGTGCCAGCAGGTGGACGGAAAACACCGGGGAGCTGTTTTTT.

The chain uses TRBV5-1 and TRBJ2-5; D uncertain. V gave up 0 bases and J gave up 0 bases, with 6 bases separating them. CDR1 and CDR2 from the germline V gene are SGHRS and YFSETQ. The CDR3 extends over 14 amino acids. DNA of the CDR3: TGCGCCAGCAGCTTGGCACCTCACCAAGAGACCCAGTACTTC. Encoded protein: CASSLAPHQETQYF.

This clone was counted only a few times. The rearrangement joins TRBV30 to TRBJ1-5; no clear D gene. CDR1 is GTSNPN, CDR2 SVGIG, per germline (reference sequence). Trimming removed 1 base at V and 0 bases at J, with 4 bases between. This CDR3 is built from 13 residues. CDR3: CAWSGNSNQPQHF. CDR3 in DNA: TGTGCCTGGAGTGGTAATAGCAATCAGCCCCAGCATTTT.

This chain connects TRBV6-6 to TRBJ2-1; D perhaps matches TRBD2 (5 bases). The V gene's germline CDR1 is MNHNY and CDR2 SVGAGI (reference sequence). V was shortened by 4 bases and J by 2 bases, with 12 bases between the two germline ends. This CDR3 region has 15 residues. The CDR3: CASSSHSGTYNEQFF. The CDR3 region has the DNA TGTGCCAGCAGTTCTCATTCGGGAACCTACAATGAGCAGTTCTTC.

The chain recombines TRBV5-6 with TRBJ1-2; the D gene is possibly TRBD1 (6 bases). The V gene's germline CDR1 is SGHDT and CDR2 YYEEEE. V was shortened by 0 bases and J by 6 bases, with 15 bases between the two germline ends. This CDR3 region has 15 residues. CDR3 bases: TGTGCCAGCAGCTTGGCCGGGGGGCAGGTGGATGGCTACACCTTC. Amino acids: CASSLAGGQVDGYTF.

The CDR3 sequence: CASSMTSGTSYEQYF. The CDR3 nucleotides read TGTGCCAGCAGCATGACTAGCGGGACCTCCTACGAGCAGTACTTC. The chain couples TRBV5-5 to TRBJ2-7, with TRBD2 identical over 11 bases. This CDR3 region has 15 residues. V was clipped by 4 bases and J by 0 bases; unmatched bases: 3. Germline CDR1 and CDR2: SGHKS and YYEKEE (reference sequence).

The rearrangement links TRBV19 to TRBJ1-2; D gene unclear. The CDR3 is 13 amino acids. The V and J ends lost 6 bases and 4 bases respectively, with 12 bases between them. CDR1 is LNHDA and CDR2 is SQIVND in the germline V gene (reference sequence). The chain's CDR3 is CASSGGRVYGYTF. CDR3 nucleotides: TGTGCCAGTAGCGGCGGACGGGTCTATGGCTACACCTTC.

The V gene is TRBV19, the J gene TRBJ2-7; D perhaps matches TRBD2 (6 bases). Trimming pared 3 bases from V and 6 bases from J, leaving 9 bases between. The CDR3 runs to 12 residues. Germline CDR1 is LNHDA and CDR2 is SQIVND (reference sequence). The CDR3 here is CASSMAGSEQYF. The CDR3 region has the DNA TGTGCCAGTAGTATGGCGGGGAGCGAGCAGTACTTC.

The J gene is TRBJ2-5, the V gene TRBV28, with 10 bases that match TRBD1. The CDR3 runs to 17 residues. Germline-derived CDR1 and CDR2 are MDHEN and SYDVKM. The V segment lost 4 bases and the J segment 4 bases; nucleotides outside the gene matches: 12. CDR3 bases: TGTGCCAGCAGTTGGGGGGACAGGGGAAAGACGGGAGAGACCCAGTACTTC. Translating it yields CASSWGDRGKTGETQYF.

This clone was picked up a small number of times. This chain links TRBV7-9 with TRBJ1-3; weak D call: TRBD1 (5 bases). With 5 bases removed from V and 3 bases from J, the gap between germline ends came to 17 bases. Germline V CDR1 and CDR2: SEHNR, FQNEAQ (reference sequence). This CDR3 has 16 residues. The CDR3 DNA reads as TGTGCCAGCAGCATCTTACAGGTTTCGGGTGGAAACACCATATATTTT. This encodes CASSILQVSGGNTIYF.

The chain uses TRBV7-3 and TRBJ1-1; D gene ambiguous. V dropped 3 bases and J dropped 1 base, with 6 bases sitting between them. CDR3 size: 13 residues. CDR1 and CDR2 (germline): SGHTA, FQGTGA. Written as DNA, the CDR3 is TGTGCCAGCAGCTTCGGCGGGAACACTGAAGCTTTCTTT. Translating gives CASSFGGNTEAFF.

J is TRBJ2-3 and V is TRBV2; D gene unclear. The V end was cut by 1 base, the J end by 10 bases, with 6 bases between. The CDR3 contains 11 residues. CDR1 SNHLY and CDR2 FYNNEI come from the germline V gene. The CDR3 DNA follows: TGTGCCAGCAGTGAAGATTGGGCGCAGTATTTT. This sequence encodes CASSEDWAQYF.

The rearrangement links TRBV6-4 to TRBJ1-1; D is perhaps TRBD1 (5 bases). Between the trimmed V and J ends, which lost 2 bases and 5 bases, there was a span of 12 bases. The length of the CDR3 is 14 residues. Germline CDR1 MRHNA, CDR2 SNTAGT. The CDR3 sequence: CASSDAGLETEAFF. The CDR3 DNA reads TGTGCCAGCAGTGACGCAGGGCTGGAGACTGAAGCTTTCTTT.

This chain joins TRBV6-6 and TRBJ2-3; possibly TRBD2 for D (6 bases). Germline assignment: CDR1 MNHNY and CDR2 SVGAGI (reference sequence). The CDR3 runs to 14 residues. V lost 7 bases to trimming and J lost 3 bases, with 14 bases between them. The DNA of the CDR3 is TGTGCCAGCAATCCTCGACTAGAGACAGATACGCAGTATTTT. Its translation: CASNPRLETDTQYF.

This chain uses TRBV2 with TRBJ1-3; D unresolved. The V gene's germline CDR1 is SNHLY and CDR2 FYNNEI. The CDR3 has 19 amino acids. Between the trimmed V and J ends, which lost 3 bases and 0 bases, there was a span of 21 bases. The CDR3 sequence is CASSEWVVAQIISGNTIYF. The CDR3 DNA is TGTGCCAGCAGTGAGTGGGTAGTTGCCCAGATTATCTCTGGAAACACCATATATTTT. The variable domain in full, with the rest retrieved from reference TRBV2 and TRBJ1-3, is EPEVTQTPSHQVTQMGQEVILRCVPISNHLYFYWYRQILGQKVEFLVSFYNNEISEKSEIFDDQFSVERPDGSNFTLKIRSTKLEDSAMYFCASSEWVVAQIISGNTIYFGEGSWLTVV.

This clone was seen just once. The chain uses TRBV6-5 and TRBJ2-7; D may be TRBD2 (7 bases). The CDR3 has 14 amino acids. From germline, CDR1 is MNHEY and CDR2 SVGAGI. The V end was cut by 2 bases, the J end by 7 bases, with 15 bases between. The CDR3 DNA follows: TGTGCCAGCAGTTACACAGGGACTACTGGGGAGCAGTACTTC. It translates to CASSYTGTTGEQYF.